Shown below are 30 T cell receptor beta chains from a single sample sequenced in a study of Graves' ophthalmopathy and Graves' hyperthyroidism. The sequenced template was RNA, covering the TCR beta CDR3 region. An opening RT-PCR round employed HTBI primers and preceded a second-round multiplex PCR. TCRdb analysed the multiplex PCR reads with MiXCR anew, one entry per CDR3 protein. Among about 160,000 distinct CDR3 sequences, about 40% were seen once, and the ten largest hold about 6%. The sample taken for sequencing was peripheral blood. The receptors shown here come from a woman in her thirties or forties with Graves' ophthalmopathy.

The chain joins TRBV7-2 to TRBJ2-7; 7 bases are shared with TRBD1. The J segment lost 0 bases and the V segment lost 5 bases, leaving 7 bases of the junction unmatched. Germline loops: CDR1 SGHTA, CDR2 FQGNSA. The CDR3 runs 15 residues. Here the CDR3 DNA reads TGTGCCAGCAGCAACTGGGGGACAGTCTCCTACGAGCAGTACTTC. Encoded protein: CASSNWGTVSYEQYF.

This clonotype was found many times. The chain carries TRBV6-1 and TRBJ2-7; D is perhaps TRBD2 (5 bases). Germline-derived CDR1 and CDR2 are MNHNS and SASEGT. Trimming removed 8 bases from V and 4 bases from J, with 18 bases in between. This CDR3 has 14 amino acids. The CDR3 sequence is CASHAGRDLYEQYF. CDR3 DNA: TGTGCCAGCCACGCCGGCCGGGATTTGTACGAGCAGTACTTC.

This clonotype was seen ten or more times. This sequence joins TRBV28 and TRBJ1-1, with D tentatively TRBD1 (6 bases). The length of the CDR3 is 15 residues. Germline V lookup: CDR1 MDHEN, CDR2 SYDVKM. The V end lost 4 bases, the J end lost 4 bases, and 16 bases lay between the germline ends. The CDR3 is CASSSGGGLGTEAFF. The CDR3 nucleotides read TGTGCCAGCAGTTCGGGGGGGGGGCTGGGCACTGAAGCTTTCTTT.

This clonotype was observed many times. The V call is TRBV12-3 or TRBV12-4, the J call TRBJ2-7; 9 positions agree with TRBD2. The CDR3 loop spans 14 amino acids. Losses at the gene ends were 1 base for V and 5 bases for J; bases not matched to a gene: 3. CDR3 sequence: CASSLGGGGNEQYF. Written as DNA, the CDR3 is TGTGCCAGCAGTTTAGGCGGGGGGGGTAACGAGCAGTACTTC.

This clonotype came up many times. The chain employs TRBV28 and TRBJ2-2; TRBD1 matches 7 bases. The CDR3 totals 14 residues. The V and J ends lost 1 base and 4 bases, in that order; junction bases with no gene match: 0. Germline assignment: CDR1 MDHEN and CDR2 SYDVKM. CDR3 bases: TGTGCCAGCAGTTTATACAGGGGCACCGGGGAGCTGTTTTTT. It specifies CASSLYRGTGELFF.

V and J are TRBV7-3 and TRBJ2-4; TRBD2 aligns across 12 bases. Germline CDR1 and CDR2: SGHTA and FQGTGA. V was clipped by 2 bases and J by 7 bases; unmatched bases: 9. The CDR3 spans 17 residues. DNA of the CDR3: TGTGCCAGCAGCTTAGGGACTAGCGGGCATAAAGAGAACATTCAGTACTTC. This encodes CASSLGTSGHKENIQYF. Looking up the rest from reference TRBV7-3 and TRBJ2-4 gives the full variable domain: GAGVSQTPSNKVTEKGKYVELRCDPISGHTALYWYRQSLGQGPEFLIYFQGTGAADDSGLPNDRFFAVRPEGSVSTLKIQRTERGDSAVYLCASSLGTSGHKENIQYFGAGTRLSVL.

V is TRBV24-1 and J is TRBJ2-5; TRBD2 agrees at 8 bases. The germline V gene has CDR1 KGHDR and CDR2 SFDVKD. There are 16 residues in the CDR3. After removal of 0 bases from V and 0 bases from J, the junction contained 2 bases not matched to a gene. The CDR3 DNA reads TGTGCCACCAGTGATTTGGTAGCGGGGAACCAAGAGACCCAGTACTTC. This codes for CATSDLVAGNQETQYF.

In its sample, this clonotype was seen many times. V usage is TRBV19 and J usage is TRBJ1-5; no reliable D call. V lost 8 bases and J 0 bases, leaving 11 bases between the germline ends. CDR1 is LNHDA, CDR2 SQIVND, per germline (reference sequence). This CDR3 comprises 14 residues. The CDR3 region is CASSLPDSNQPQHF. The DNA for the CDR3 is TGTGCCAGTTCACTGCCGGATAGCAATCAGCCCCAGCATTTT.

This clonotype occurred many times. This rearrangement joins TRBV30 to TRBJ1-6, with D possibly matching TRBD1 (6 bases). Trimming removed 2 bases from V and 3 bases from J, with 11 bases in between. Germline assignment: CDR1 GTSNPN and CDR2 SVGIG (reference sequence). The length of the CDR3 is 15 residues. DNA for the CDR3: TGTGCCTGGAGTCCCGGACAGCACTATAATTCACCCCTCCACTTT. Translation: CAWSPGQHYNSPLHF.

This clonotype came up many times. The CDR3 nucleotides are TGTGCCAGCACGGGGCAGGGGATCACTGAAGCTTTCTTT. This gives the protein CASTGQGITEAFF. This chain uses TRBV11-2 with TRBJ1-1, with D perhaps TRBD1 (6 bases). Germline CDR1 and CDR2: SGHAT and FQNNGV. V lost 7 bases and J 4 bases, leaving 13 bases between the germline ends. The CDR3 sequence is 13 residues long.

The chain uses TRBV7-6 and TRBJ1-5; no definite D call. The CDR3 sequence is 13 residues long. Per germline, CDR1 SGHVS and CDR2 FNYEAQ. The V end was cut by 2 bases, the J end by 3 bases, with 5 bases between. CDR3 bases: TGTGCCAGCAGCTTATTTGCCAATCAGCCCCAGCATTTT. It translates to CASSLFANQPQHF.

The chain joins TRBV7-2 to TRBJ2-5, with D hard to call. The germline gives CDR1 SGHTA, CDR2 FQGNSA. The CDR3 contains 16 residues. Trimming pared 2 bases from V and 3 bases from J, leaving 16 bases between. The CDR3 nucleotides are TGTGCCAGCAGCTTATACGGTCGCTCAATTAAAGAGACCCAGTACTTC. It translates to CASSLYGRSIKETQYF. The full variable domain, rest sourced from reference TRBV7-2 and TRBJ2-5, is GAGVSQSPSNKVTEKGKDVELRCDPISGHTALYWYRQSLGQGLEFLIYFQGNSAPDKSGLPSDRFSAERTGGSVSTLTIQRTQQEDSAVYLCASSLYGRSIKETQYFGPGTRLLVL.

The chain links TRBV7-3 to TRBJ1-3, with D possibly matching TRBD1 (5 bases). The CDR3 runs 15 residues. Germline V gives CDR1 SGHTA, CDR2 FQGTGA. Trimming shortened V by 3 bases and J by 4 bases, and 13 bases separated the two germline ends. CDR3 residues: CASSFSGIGGNTIYF. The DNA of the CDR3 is TGTGCCAGCAGCTTTTCAGGGATAGGAGGAAACACCATATATTTT.

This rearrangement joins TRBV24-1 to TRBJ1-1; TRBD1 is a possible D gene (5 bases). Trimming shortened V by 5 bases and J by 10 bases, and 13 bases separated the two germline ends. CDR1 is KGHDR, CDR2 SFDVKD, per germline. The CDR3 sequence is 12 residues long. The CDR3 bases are TGTGCCACCAGTGTTGGGGGAAGGAGAGCTTTCTTT. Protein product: CATSVGGRRAFF.

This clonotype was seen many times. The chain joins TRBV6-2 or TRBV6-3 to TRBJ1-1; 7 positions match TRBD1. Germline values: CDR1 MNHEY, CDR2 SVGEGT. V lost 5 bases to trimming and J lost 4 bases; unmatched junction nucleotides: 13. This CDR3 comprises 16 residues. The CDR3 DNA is TGTGCCAGCAGTCTGGGACAGCCGGACGGTATCACTGAAGCTTTCTTT. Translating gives CASSLGQPDGITEAFF.

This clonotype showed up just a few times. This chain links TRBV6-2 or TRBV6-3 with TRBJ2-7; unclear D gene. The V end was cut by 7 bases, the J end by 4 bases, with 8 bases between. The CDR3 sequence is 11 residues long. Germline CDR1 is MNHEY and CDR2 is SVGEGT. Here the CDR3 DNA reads TGTGCCAGCACGGGTTTTTACGAGCAGTACTTC. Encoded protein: CASTGFYEQYF.

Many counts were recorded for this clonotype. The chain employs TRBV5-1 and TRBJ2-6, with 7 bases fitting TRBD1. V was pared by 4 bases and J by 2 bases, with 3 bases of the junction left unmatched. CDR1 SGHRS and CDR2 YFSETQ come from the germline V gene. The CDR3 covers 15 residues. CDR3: CASSVTGPGANVLTF. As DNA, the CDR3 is TGCGCCAGCAGCGTGACAGGGCCTGGGGCCAACGTCCTGACTTTC.

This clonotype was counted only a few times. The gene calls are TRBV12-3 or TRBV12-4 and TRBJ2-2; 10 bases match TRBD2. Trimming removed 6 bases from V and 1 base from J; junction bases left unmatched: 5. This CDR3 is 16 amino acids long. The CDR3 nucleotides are TGTGCCAGCAGGGTGAGACTAGCGGGGAACACCGGGGAGCTGTTTTTT. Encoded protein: CASRVRLAGNTGELFF.

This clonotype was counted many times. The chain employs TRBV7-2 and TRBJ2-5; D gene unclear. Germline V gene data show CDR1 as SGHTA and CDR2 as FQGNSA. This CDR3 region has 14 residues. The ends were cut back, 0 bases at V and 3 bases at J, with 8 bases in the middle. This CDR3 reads CASSLAFSKETQYF. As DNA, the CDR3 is TGTGCCAGCAGCTTAGCTTTTAGCAAAGAGACCCAGTACTTC.

In DNA form, the CDR3 reads TGTGCCAGCAGTCCCTATTTGGGGGCGAACACCGGGGAGCTGTTTTTT. Translating it yields CASSPYLGANTGELFF. V and J are TRBV28 and TRBJ2-2; D is possibly TRBD1 or TRBD2 (5 bases each). Trimming removed 5 bases from V and 0 bases from J, with 13 bases in between. Germline V lookup: CDR1 MDHEN, CDR2 SYDVKM. The CDR3 consists of 16 residues.

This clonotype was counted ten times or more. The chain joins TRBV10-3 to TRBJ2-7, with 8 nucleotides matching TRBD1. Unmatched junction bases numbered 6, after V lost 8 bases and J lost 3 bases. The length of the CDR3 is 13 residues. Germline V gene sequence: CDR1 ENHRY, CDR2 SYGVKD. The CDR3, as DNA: TGTGCCATCCAGGCGGGACAGGACTACGAGCAGTACTTC. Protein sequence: CAIQAGQDYEQYF.

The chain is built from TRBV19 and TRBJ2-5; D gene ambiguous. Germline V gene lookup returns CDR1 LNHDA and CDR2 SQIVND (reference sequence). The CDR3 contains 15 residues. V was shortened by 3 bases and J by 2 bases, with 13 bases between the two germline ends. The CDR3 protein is CASSMGKSGQETQYF. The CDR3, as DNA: TGTGCCAGTAGTATGGGCAAGTCAGGACAAGAGACCCAGTACTTC.

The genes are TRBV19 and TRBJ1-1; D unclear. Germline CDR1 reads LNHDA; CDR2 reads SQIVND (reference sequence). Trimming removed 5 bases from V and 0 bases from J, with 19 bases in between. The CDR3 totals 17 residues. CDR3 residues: CASSPRTSLALNTEAFF. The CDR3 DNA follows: TGTGCCAGTAGTCCCCGGACCTCCCTCGCCCTGAACACTGAAGCTTTCTTT.

CDR3 protein: CASSSGTLETQYF. Here the CDR3 DNA reads TGTGCCAGTAGTAGCGGGACGCTAGAGACCCAGTACTTC. V usage is TRBV19 and J usage is TRBJ2-5, with TRBD2 as a possible D gene (6 bases). V was pared by 4 bases and J by 4 bases, with 10 bases between. Germline lookup yields CDR1 LNHDA and CDR2 SQIVND (reference sequence). The CDR3 runs to 13 residues.

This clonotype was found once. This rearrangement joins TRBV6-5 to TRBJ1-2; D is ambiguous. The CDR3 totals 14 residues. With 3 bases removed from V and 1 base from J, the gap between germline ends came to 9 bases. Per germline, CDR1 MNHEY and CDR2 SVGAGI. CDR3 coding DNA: TGTGCCAGCAGTTATCGGAGGTTTAACTATGGCTACACCTTC. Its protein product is CASSYRRFNYGYTF.

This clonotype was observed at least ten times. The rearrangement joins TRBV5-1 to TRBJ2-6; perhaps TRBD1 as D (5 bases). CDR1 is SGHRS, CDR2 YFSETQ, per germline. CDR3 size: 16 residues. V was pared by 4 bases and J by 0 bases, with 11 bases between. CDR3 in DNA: TGCGCCAGCAGCGACAGTATTTACTCTGGGGCCAACGTCCTGACTTTC. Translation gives CASSDSIYSGANVLTF.

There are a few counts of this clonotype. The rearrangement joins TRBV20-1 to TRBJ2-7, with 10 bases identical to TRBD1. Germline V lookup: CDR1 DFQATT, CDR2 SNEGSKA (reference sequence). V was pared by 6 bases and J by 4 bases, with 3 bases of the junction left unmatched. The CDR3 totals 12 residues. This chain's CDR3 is CSAAGQGYEQYF. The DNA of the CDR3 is TGCAGTGCCGCGGGACAGGGGTACGAGCAGTACTTC.

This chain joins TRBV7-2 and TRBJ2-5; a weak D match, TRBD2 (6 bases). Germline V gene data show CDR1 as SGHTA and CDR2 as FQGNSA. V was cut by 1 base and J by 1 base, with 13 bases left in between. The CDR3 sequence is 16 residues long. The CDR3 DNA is TGTGCCAGCAGCTTAGGTTTAGGGCGGGGCCAAGAGACCCAGTACTTC. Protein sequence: CASSLGLGRGQETQYF.

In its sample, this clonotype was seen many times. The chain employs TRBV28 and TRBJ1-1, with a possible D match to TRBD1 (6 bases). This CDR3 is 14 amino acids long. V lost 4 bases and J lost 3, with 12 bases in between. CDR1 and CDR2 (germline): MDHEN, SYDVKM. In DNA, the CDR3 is TGTGCCAGCAGTTCACCCACAGGGTACACTGAAGCTTTCTTT. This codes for CASSSPTGYTEAFF.

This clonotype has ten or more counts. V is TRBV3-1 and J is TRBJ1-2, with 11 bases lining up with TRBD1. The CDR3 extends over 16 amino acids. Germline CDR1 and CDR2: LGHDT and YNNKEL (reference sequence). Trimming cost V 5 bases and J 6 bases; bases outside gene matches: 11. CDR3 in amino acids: CASSARDRGKFNGYTF. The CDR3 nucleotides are TGTGCCAGCAGCGCGCGGGACAGGGGGAAATTTAATGGCTACACCTTC. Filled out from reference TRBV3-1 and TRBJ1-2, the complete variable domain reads DTAVSQTPKYLVTQMGNDKSIKCEQNLGHDTMYWYKQDSKKFLKIMFSYNNKELIINETVPNRFSPKSPDKAHLNLHINSLELGDSAVYFCASSARDRGKFNGYTFGSGTRLTVV.